This is a list of T cell receptor beta chains from one sample in a study of T cells after yellow fever vaccination. TCRdb re-called the 5' RACE reads with MiXCR, one entry per CDR3 protein. Of some 390,000 distinct CDR3 sequences in the sample, 6.2% were seen once. This specimen was PBMCs, taken 5 days after the yellow fever booster vaccination. These receptors all come from a man in his thirties or forties who received the YFV17D yellow fever vaccine. CDR3s include the opening cysteine and the closing phenylalanine or tryptophan. The D gene is left open where the match is weak. Only part of the rows carry a size: once, few, many, or a class if the clone is expanded.

TRBJ2-3 TRBV20-1 few . CSARQTSTDTQYF TGCAGTGCTAGACAGACCAGCACAGATACGCAGTATTTT
TRBJ2-1 TRBV11-2 . TRBD2 CASSLVYWGSSGLSYNEQFF TGTGCCAGCAGCTTAGTTTATTGGGGCTCTAGCGGGCTCTCCTACAATGAGCAGTTCTTC
TRBJ1-5 TRBV12-3/TRBV12-4 few TRBD1 CASSPGQGVQPQHF TGTGCCAGCAGTCCGGGACAGGGGGTTCAGCCCCAGCATTTT
TRBJ2-7 TRBV3-1 many TRBD2 CASSRGLATYF TGTGCCAGCAGCCGGGGACTAGCCACGTACTTC
TRBJ2-3 TRBV6-1 many . CASTLGLGSTDTQYF TGTGCCAGCACCCTAGGGCTAGGTAGCACAGATACGCAGTATTTT
TRBJ1-1 TRBV12-3/TRBV12-4 few . CASSFLGWAFF TGTGCCAGCAGTTTCTTAGGGTGGGCTTTCTTT
TRBJ2-1 TRBV10-3 few . CAISESTSNEQFF TGTGCCATCAGTGAGTCGACTAGCAATGAGCAGTTCTTC
TRBJ1-5 TRBV7-7 few . CASSLGQGGPQHF TGTGCCAGCAGCTTAGGTCAAGGAGGGCCCCAGCATTTT
TRBJ2-5 TRBV11-2 many TRBD2 CASSFRAGVVETQYF TGTGCCAGCAGCTTTCGGGCGGGAGTAGTTGAGACCCAGTACTTC
TRBJ2-1 TRBV29-1 once TRBD2 CSVDTSGSYNEQFF TGCAGCGTCGATACTAGCGGGAGTTACAATGAGCAGTTCTTC
TRBJ1-3 TRBV20-1 . . CSASGGKGSGNTIYF TGCAGTGCTAGCGGGGGGAAGGGATCTGGAAACACCATATATTTT
TRBJ2-1 TRBV11-2 many TRBD2 CASSSLGEGVNEQFF TGTGCCAGCAGCTCCTTGGGGGAGGGTGTTAATGAGCAGTTCTTC
TRBJ2-5 TRBV4-3 . . CASSRPGNRQETQYF TGCGCCAGCAGCCGCCCTGGGAACAGGCAAGAGACCCAGTACTTC
TRBJ2-3 TRBV27 few . CASRIPGYGTDTQYF TGTGCCAGCAGAATTCCAGGGTATGGAACAGATACGCAGTATTTT
TRBJ1-4 TRBV5-1 few . CASNRDGRNEKLFF TGCGCCAGCAACCGGGACGGCCGTAATGAAAAACTGTTTTTT
TRBJ2-7 TRBV21-1 . . CASSTKGPSYEQYF TGTGCCAGCAGCACAAAGGGGCCCTCCTACGAGCAGTACTTC
TRBJ2-1 TRBV3-1 many . CASSQDRDLSNEQFF TGTGCCAGCAGCCAAGACAGGGATTTGAGCAATGAGCAGTTCTTC
TRBJ2-3 TRBV15 few TRBD2 CATSRHPPVAGVSDTQYF TGTGCCACCAGCAGACACCCCCCGGTGGCGGGAGTGTCAGATACGCAGTATTTT
TRBJ1-2 TRBV14 . . CASSQDAAAYYGYTF TGTGCCAGCAGCCAAGATGCGGCAGCGTACTATGGCTACACCTTC
TRBJ2-3 TRBV23-1 many TRBD1 CASSPWTGGPQYF TGCGCCAGCAGTCCATGGACAGGGGGTCCGCAGTATTTT
TRBJ2-1 TRBV9 many . CASSVAPSIGHEQFF TGTGCCAGCAGCGTAGCCCCCTCTATTGGACATGAGCAGTTCTTC
TRBJ1-5 TRBV5-5 many . CASQRSNQPQHF TGTGCCAGCCAGCGTAGCAATCAGCCCCAGCATTTT
TRBJ2-7 TRBV7-2 few . CASSLEWDERYEQYF TGTGCCAGCAGCTTAGAATGGGACGAGCGGTACGAGCAGTACTTC
TRBJ2-7 TRBV27 few TRBD1 CASSPLFQRQGQSYEQYF TGTGCCAGCAGTCCACTCTTCCAGCGACAGGGTCAGTCCTACGAGCAGTACTTC
TRBJ2-7 TRBV10-3 . TRBD2 CAISDASGRGSEQYF TGTGCCATCAGTGACGCTAGCGGGAGGGGGTCCGAGCAGTACTTC
TRBJ2-7 TRBV7-9 many . CASSFGTPSYEQYF TGTGCCAGCAGCTTTGGGACACCATCCTACGAGCAGTACTTC
TRBJ2-6 TRBV7-9 . TRBD2 CASSGLAGAGANVLTF TGTGCCAGCAGTGGACTAGCGGGAGCTGGGGCCAACGTCCTGACTTTC
TRBJ2-1 TRBV6-1 few TRBD2 CASRTSGKGEQFF TGTGCCAGCCGGACTAGCGGGAAAGGTGAGCAGTTCTTC
TRBJ1-5 TRBV7-9 many . CASSRGSSQHF TGTGCCAGCAGCCGGGGGAGTTCCCAGCATTTT
TRBJ2-1 TRBV7-9 . . CASSSERYHTDNEQFF TGTGCCAGCAGCTCCGAGCGGTACCACACCGACAATGAGCAGTTCTTC
TRBJ1-5 TRBV15 few . CSNQPQHF TGTAGCAATCAGCCCCAGCATTTT
TRBJ2-2 TRBV12-3/TRBV12-4 . . CASSAGARRELFF TGTGCCAGCTCGGCAGGCGCCCGCAGGGAGCTGTTTTTT
TRBJ2-3 TRBV6-2/TRBV6-3 many . CASSPFGTRTDTQYF TGTGCCAGCAGCCCCTTCGGGACACGGACAGATACGCAGTATTTT
TRBJ2-7 TRBV5-1 . TRBD1 CASSPGTGGSPQYF TGCGCCAGCAGCCCCGGGACAGGGGGATCTCCGCAGTACTTC
TRBJ2-7 TRBV7-2 few TRBD2 CASSFRIAGLTYEQYF TGTGCCAGCAGCTTCCGAATAGCGGGGCTTACCTACGAGCAGTACTTC
TRBJ2-7 TRBV28 . TRBD1 CASSSSGQGYEQYF TGTGCCAGCAGTTCCTCGGGACAGGGGTACGAGCAGTACTTC